The 7 T cell receptor beta chains listed next were all sequenced from one sample in a study of tumor and adjacent non-tumor tissue in lung cancer. The library came from three nested PCR rounds adapted from ARM-PCR protocols. TCRdb re-called the multiplex PCR reads through MiXCR, storing one row per CDR3 protein. Here the sample spans about 50,000 distinct CDR3 sequences, roughly 69% being singletons. The template was RNA from unsorted bulk tissue. More than 3 cm separated this lung sample from the edge of the tumor. The sample taken for sequencing was distant non-tumor lung tissue. The receptors shown here come from a woman in her sixties or seventies with non-small cell lung cancer.

On this clonotype: One base away lies a much larger clone, so this may be a sequencing read error. This CDR3 reads CAWTRQETQYF. CDR3 coding DNA: TGTGCCTGGACTAGGCAAGAGACCCAGTACTTC. This chain joins TRBV30 and TRBJ2-5; D not certain. Germline V CDR1 and CDR2: GTSNPN, SVGIG (reference sequence). CDR3 size: 11 residues. V was pared by 4 bases and J by 2 bases, with 5 bases between.

For this clonotype: Relative to the germline gene, one junction end is altered; a read error may explain this. This rearrangement joins TRBV4-3 to TRBJ2-3; D unresolved. The length of the CDR3 is 15 residues. Germline loops: CDR1 LGHNA, CDR2 YSLEER. In nucleotides, the CDR3 is TGCGCCAGCAGCCAACGTTTTAGGAGCACAGATACGCAATATTTT. Its translation: CASSQRFRSTDTQYF.

For this clonotype: Since a much larger clone is just one base distant, this may be a read error. This is likely a read error, given that the CDR3 carries no conserved phenylalanine or tryptophan at its end. V usage is TRBV20-1 and J usage is TRBJ2-3; D ambiguous. The V end was cut by 5 bases, the J end by 0 bases, with 12 bases between. In germline, CDR1 is DFQATT, CDR2 SNEGSKA (reference sequence). The CDR3 length is 14 residues. The CDR3 nucleotides are TGCAGTGCTCTCGAGACACTTAGCACAGATACGCAGTATCTT. Translated, it gives CSALETLSTDTQYL.

With regard to this clonotype: At one end the junction does not follow the germline gene, possibly because of a read error. V gene TRBV6-6 combines with J gene TRBJ2-7, with 7 bases fitting TRBD1. The CDR3 contains 15 residues. The germline V gene has CDR1 MNHNY and CDR2 SVGAGI (reference sequence). The CDR3 DNA reads TGTGCCAGCAGTCGCCAGTCAGGGGGAGAGTACGAGCACTACTTC. Its translation: CASSRQSGGEYEHYF.

This clonotype was seen at least ten times. The V and J genes are TRBV20-1 and TRBJ2-5, with 8 bases identical to TRBD2. Germline-derived CDR1 and CDR2 are DFQATT and SNEGSKA (reference sequence). J was trimmed by 4 bases and V by 6 bases; bases with no gene match: 13. The CDR3 is 15 residues long. The chain's CDR3 is CSAHPSGRAGETQYF. In DNA, the CDR3 is TGCAGTGCCCATCCCTCCGGGAGGGCGGGAGAGACCCAGTACTTC.

V usage is TRBV20-1 and J usage is TRBJ1-5, with a possible D match to TRBD1 (5 bases). The germline gives CDR1 DFQATT, CDR2 SNEGSKA (reference sequence). Trimming left V 3 bases short and J 16 bases short, with 28 bases between. The CDR3 is made up of 15 amino acids. The CDR3 nucleotides are TGCAGTGCTAGTAGGGAGCAGGGCACCAATCAGCCCAATCATTTT. Its protein product is CSASREQGTNQPNHF.

Regarding this clonotype: The germline gene is not matched at one end of the junction; a read error may be the cause. The chain carries TRBV24-1 and TRBJ2-1; D is ambiguous. The length of the CDR3 is 14 residues. Germline V gives CDR1 KGHDR, CDR2 SFDVKD. The chain's CDR3 is CVTSDLYRDNEQFF. In DNA, the CDR3 is TGTGTCACCAGTGATTTATACAGAGACAATGAGCAGTTCTTC.